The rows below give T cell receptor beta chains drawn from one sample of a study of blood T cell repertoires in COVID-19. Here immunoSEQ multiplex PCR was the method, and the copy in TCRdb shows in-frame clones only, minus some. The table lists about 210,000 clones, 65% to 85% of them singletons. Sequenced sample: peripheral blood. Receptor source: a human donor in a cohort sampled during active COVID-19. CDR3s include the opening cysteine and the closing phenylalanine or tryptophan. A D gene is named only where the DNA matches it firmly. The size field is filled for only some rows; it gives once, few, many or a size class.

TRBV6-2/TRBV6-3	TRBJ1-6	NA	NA	TGTGCCAGCAGTTACTTCCGTTCGGGAGCTAATTCACCCCTCCACTTT	CASSYFRSGANSPLHF
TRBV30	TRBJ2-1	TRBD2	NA	TGTGCCTGGAGTGTACCTTGGCGGGGGAGCTCCTACAATGAGCAGTTCTTC	CAWSVPWRGSSYNEQFF
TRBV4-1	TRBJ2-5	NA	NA	TGCGCCAGCAGCCAAGACGGCTGGAGCCAAGAGACCCAGTACTTC	CASSQDGWSQETQYF
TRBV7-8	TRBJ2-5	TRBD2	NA	TGTGCCAGCAGCTTATACAGCGGGAGGGCCTTCGTAGAGACCCAGTACTTC	CASSLYSGRAFVETQYF
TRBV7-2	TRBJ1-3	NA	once	TGTGCCAGCAGGAGCTCGGGGGGAACAAACACCATATATTTT	CASRSSGGTNTIYF
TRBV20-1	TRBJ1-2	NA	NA	TGCAGTTTTCATTCTAACTATGGCTACACCTTC	CSFHSNYGYTF
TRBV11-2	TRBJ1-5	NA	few	TGTGCCAGCAGCTTAGGTACAGCTCAAGGGCCCCAGCATTTT	CASSLGTAQGPQHF
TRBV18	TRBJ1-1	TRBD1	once	TGTGCCAGCTCACCGGGACAGGGAAGATCGACTGAAGCTTTCTTT	CASSPGQGRSTEAFF
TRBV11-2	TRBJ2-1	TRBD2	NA	TGTGCCAGCAGCCCGAGCGGGAGTAGGTCCTACAATGAGCAGTTCTTC	CASSPSGSRSYNEQFF
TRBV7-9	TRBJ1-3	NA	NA	TGTGCCAGCAGCTTAGTATCGCGGGCCAGCTCTGGAAACACCATATATTTT	CASSLVSRASSGNTIYF
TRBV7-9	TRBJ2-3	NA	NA	TGTGCCAGCAGCGGCGATACGCAGTATTTT	CASSGDTQYF
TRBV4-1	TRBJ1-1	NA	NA	TGCGCCAGCAGCCAACCGGACACCGAAGCTTTCTTT	CASSQPDTEAFF
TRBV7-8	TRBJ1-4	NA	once	TGTGCCAGCAGCTTTGACAGTGGAAAACTGTTTTTT	CASSFDSGKLFF
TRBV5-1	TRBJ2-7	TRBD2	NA	TGCGCCAGCAGCTTGGGTACGTGGGAGGGGTCGCCCGGCGAGCAGTACTTC	CASSLGTWEGSPGEQYF
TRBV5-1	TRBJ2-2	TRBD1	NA	TGCGCCAGCAGCTTGGGCCCGACCGGGACAGGGCCAGAGTTGGAACTGGGGGAGCTGTTTTTT	CASSLGPTGTGPELELGELFF
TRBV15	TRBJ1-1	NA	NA	TGTGCCACCAGCAGAGATGTCCACTCGGCCGGGATGAACACTGAAGCTTTCTTT	CATSRDVHSAGMNTEAFF
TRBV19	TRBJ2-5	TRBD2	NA	TGTGCCAGTAGTATAGACGGACTAGCGGGACAGGAAGAGACCCAGTACTTC	CASSIDGLAGQEETQYF
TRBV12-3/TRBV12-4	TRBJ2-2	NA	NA	TGTGCCAGCACTAGGGGGGGGTCCGGGGAGCTGTTTTTT	CASTRGGSGELFF
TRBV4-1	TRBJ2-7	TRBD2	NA	TGCGCCAGCAGCCAAGGGGAGGGGATCGACGAGCAGTACTTC	CASSQGEGIDEQYF
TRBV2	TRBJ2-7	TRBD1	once	TGTGCCAGCAGTGGGACAGGCTCTCCCTACGAGCAGTACTTC	CASSGTGSPYEQYF
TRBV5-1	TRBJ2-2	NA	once	TGCGCCAGCAGGGACGACAGGTCAGGCGGGGAGCTGTTTTTT	CASRDDRSGGELFF
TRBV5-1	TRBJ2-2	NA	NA	TGCGCCAGCAGCTTGGATGAGGGAATCGGCGGGGAGCTGTTTTTT	CASSLDEGIGGELFF
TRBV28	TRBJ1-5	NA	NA	TGTGCCAGCAGTCTTCCGTCGGGGGGTAGCAATCAGCCCCAGCATTTT	CASSLPSGGSNQPQHF
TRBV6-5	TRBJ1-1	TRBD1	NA	TGTGCCAGCCCGGACAGGGGGGCCTTAGAGACTGAAGCTTTCTTT	CASPDRGALETEAFF
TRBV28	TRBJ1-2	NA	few	TGTGCCAGCAGTTTCTCCGGTGCTATTATCTATGGCTACACCTTC	CASSFSGAIIYGYTF
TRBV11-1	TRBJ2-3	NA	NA	TGTGCCAGCAGCTCCGACCAGGGGTCGGGGACAGATACGCAGTATTTT	CASSSDQGSGTDTQYF
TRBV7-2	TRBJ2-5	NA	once	TGTGCCAGCAGCCCAGGACAGTCCAAAGAGACCCAGTACTTC	CASSPGQSKETQYF
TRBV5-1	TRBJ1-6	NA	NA	TGCGCCAGCAGCTTGTGGCAGGTTAATTCACCCCTCCACTTT	CASSLWQVNSPLHF
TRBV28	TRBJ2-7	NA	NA	TGTGCCAGCAGGCCACAGGGTAGGTACGAGCAGTACTTC	CASRPQGRYEQYF
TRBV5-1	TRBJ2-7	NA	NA	TGCGCCAGCAGCTTCGGGGGTATCGCCTACGAGCAGTACTTC	CASSFGGIAYEQYF
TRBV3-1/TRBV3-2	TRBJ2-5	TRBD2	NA	TGTGCCAGCAGCCAAGGCGTGGGACTAATCTCGGAGACCCAGTACTTC	CASSQGVGLISETQYF
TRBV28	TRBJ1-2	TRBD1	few	TGTGCCAGCAGTTTGGGGACAGGGGGCGGAACCTATGGCTACACCTTC	CASSLGTGGGTYGYTF
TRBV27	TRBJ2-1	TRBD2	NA	TGTGCCAGCAGTCCCTCCCTAGCGGAGTCCTACAATGAGCAGTTCTTC	CASSPSLAESYNEQFF
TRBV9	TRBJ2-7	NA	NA	TGTGCCAGCAGCGTAGCTAGTAAGGACTACGAGCAGTACTTC	CASSVASKDYEQYF
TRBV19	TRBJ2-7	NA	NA	TGTGCCAGTAGTAAGAGGGCCCCAGGGGAGCACGAGCAGTACTTC	CASSKRAPGEHEQYF
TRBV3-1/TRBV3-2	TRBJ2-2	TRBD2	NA	TGTGCCAGCAGCCAAATGACTAGCGGGGTGTTCCCCGGGGAGCTGTTTTTT	CASSQMTSGVFPGELFF
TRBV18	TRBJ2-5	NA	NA	TGTGCCAGCTCACCCGAACAGGCCGGCCAAGAGACCCAGTACTTC	CASSPEQAGQETQYF
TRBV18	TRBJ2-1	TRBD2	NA	TGTGCCAGCTCCGGCCCTTCCGGGAGGATTAACAATGAGCAGTTCTTC	CASSGPSGRINNEQFF
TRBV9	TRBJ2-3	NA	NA	TGTGCCAGCAGCCCTATAGCGGCTAGCACAGATACGCAGTATTTT	CASSPIAASTDTQYF
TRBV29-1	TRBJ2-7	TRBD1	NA	TGCAGCGTTGAAGACAGGGGGATGGGCGAGCAGTACTTC	CSVEDRGMGEQYF
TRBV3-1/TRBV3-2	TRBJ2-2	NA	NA	TGTGCCAGCAGCCAAGGGGCGGGGAACACCGGGGAGCTGTTTTTT	CASSQGAGNTGELFF
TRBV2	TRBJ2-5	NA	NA	TGTGCCAGCAGTGAAACGTTTAGGGGTTTGGGAGAGACCCAGTACTTC	CASSETFRGLGETQYF
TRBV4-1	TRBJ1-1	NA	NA	TGCGCCAGCAGCCAACCGGTAGCAACTGAAGCTTTCTTT	CASSQPVATEAFF
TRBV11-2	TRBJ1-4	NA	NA	TGTGCCAGCAGCTTAGCGGGAGGGTTTGATGAAAAACTGTTTTTT	CASSLAGGFDEKLFF
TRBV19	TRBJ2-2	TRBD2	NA	TGTGCCAGTAGTACCCCCCCCGGGAGGCGGGTGAACACCGGGGAGCTGTTTTTT	CASSTPPGRRVNTGELFF
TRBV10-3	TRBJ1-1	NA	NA	TGTGCCATCAGTTCCCGGGAGGGAAGGAACACTGAAGCTTTCTTT	CAISSREGRNTEAFF
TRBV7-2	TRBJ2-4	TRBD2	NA	TGTGCCAGCAGCTTACTAGCGGGGGGGCCTAAAAACATTCAGTACTTC	CASSLLAGGPKNIQYF
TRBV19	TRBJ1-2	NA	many	TGTGCCAGTAGTCCGGGAGTCTATGGCTACACCTTC	CASSPGVYGYTF
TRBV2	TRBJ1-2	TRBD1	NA	TGTGCCAGCCGGTCGGGACAGTACTATGGCTACACCTTC	CASRSGQYYGYTF
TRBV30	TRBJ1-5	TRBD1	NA	TGTGCCTGGAGTATCGACAGGGGTGGTCAGCCCCAGCATTTT	CAWSIDRGGQPQHF
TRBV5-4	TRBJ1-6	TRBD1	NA	TGTGCCAGCAGCCCCGGGACAGTTAATTCACCCCTCCACTTT	CASSPGTVNSPLHF
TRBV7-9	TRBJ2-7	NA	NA	TGTGCCAGCAGCTTAGGGGCAGGGAACTACGAGCAGTACTTC	CASSLGAGNYEQYF